This T cell receptor beta chain was retrieved from a study of blood T cell repertoires in COVID-19. Study-level background: The United States, Italy and Spain supplied acute and convalescent COVID-19 samples. Sample material is recorded as cDNA or gDNA derived from T cells, B-cell-depleted T cells, or PBMCs.

In the original analysis: For nucleated cells, counts were estimated from reference gene primer amplification. Method: immunoSEQ multiplex PCR; TCRdb's copy keeps in-frame clones and lacks some. V and J calls and clone size are as listed in that table; D and trimming were resolved from the DNA. The sample carries a few hundred thousand clones, roughly 83% recorded once. Trimming removed 5 bases from V and 2 bases from J, with 13 bases in between. Germline lookup yields CDR1 MNHEY and CDR2 SVGAGI. The CDR3 length is 14 residues. The material sequenced was peripheral blood. This receptor was identified in a man in his sixties who had recovered from COVID-19. The chain joins TRBV6-5 to TRBJ2-7; maybe TRBD1 (6 bases). CDR3 protein: CASSTGYSAYEQYF. CDR3 coding DNA: TGTGCCAGCAGTACAGGGTACTCGGCCTACGAGCAGTACTTC.